These 4 T cell receptor beta chains came from one sample sequenced in a study of T cell responses to AZD1222 COVID-19 vaccine. Generated by immunoSEQ multiplex PCR, the TCRdb table keeps only in-frame clones and is missing some. Found here are under 150,000 clones, 75% to 95% of them singletons; the top ten hold 1.5% to 2%. The specimen comprised peripheral blood, sampled 28 days after the second AZD1222 dose. The receptors were gathered from an adult who received the AZD1222 COVID-19 vaccine.

The chain couples TRBV11-3 to TRBJ1-1, with D maybe TRBD1 (6 bases). The CDR3 is 14 residues long. Trimming stripped 1 base from V and 5 bases from J, with 11 bases between. Germline assignment: CDR1 SGHNT and CDR2 YENEEA. The CDR3 DNA is TGTGCCAGCAGCTTAGGTCCAGGGGAAACTGAAGCTTTCTTT. It encodes CASSLGPGETEAFF.

V gene TRBV19 combines with J gene TRBJ1-1; D possibly corresponds to TRBD1 (6 bases). Germline loops: CDR1 LNHDA, CDR2 SQIVND (reference sequence). V lost 5 bases and J lost 4, with 11 bases in between. This CDR3 spans 13 amino acids. DNA for the CDR3: TGTGCCAGTAGTGCCGGGACACGCACTGAAGCTTTCTTT. Protein sequence: CASSAGTRTEAFF.

The chain has TRBV19 and TRBJ1-1; 7 bases are a match to TRBD1. Trimming removed 1 base from V and 0 bases from J; junction bases left unmatched: 8. The CDR3 is 17 residues long. Germline values: CDR1 LNHDA, CDR2 SQIVND (reference sequence). As DNA, the CDR3 is TGTGCCAGTAGTATAGGGACAGGCGTATTCATGAACACTGAAGCTTTCTTT. Translated: CASSIGTGVFMNTEAFF.

The chain couples TRBV18 to TRBJ2-2; 7 bases match TRBD1. With V trimmed by 0 bases and J by 6 bases, 1 base remained unmatched. Germline values: CDR1 KGHSH, CDR2 LQKENI. This CDR3 comprises 14 residues. DNA for the CDR3: TGTGCCAGCTCACCACCTACAGGGGCCGGGGAGCTGTTTTTT. It yields the protein CASSPPTGAGELFF.